This TCR beta chain was captured in a study of blood T cell repertoires in COVID-19. Overall study context: Sites across the United States, Italy and Spain contributed samples from acute and convalescent COVID-19. Sources were T cells, B-cell-depleted T cells, or PBMCs; the material itself was cDNA or gDNA.

The junction had 7 bases not matched to a gene; V was cut back by 1 base and J by 7 bases. This CDR3 comprises 17 residues. From germline, CDR1 is SGHAT and CDR2 FQNNGV. Only in-frame clones appear in the TCRdb table, and some are missing; sequencing was by immunoSEQ multiplex PCR. Of 150,000 to 200,000 clones listed, 90% are singletons. This receptor was obtained from a man aged 50 to 60 with acute or convalescent COVID-19. This chain joins TRBV11-2 and TRBJ2-2; 12 positions match TRBD1. The sample comprised peripheral blood. This CDR3 reads CASSLVGTGGYGGELFF. For the CDR3, the DNA is TGTGCCAGCAGCTTAGTCGGGACAGGGGGCTATGGCGGGGAGCTGTTTTTT. The complete variable domain, with remaining parts taken from reference TRBV11-2 and TRBJ2-2, reads EAGVAQSPRYKIIEKRQSVAFWCNPISGHATLYWYQQILGQGPKLLIQFQNNGVVDDSQLPKDRFSAERLKGVDSTLKIQPAKLEDSAVYLCASSLVGTGGYGGELFFGEGSRLTVL.